The present TCR beta chain was sequenced within a study of OX40 agonist ivuxolimab in advanced cancers. Generated by immunoSEQ multiplex PCR, the TCRdb table keeps only in-frame clones and is missing some. The sample lists tens of thousands of clones, 89% occurring once. The CDR3 loop spans 16 amino acids. Germline trimming cut 2 bases from V and 2 bases from J; bases unmatched to any gene: 7. Per the germline V gene, CDR1 is SGHRS and CDR2 is YFSETQ. Sequenced material: CD4+ or CD8+ T cells sorted from blood, taken in a trial of the OX40 agonist ivuxolimab. The TCR comes from an adult with an advanced solid tumor such as melanoma, head and neck, liver or kidney cancer. J is TRBJ2-7 and V is TRBV5-1; 10 bases agree with TRBD2. CDR3 sequence: CASSLTSGAFTYEQYF. The CDR3 coding sequence is TGCGCCAGCAGCTTAACTAGCGGGGCCTTCACCTACGAGCAGTACTTC.